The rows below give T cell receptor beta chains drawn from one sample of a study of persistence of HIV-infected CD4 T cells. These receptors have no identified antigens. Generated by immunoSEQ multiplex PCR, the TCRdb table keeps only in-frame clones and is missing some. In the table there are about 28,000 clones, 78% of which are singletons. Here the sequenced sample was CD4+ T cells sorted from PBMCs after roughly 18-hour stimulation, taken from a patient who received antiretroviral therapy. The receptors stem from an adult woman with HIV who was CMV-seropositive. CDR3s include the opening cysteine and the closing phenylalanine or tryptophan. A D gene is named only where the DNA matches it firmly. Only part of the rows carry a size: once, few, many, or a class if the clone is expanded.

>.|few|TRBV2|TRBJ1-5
CASSVTRTENQPQHF
TGTGCCAGCAGTGTAACAAGGACAGAGAATCAGCCCCAGCATTTT
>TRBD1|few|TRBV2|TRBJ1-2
CASMEDRGVGYTF
TGTGCCAGCATGGAAGACAGGGGGGTTGGCTACACCTTC
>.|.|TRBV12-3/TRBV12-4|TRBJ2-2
CASSFTGLSELFF
TGTGCCAGCAGTTTCACCGGCCTCTCGGAGCTGTTTTTT
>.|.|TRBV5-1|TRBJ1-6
CASRDGAAYNSPLHF
TGCGCCAGCAGGGATGGGGCAGCATATAATTCACCCCTCCACTTT
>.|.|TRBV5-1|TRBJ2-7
CASSPGRITYEQYF
TGCGCCAGCAGCCCCGGACGGATAACCTACGAGCAGTACTTC
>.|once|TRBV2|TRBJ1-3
CASSVRRGDGNTIYF
TGTGCCAGCAGTGTAAGGCGAGGGGACGGAAACACCATATATTTT
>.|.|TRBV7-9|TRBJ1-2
CASSLEVGGNYGYTF
TGTGCCAGCAGCTTAGAAGTTGGGGGTAACTATGGCTACACCTTC
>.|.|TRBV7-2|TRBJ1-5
CASSLEDGQPQHF
TGTGCCAGCAGTCTAGAGGATGGTCAGCCCCAGCATTTT
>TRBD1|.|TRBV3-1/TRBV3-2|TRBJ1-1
CASSQGTGTEAFF
TGTGCCAGCAGCCAAGGGACAGGGACTGAAGCTTTCTTT
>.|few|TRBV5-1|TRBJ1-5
CASSLGTDQPQHF
TGCGCCAGCAGCTTGGGTACAGATCAGCCCCAGCATTTT
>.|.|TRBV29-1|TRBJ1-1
CTKSVEAFF
TGCACTAAAAGCGTAGAAGCTTTCTTT
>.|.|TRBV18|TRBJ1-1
CASSPSSRDTEAFF
TGTGCCAGCTCACCCTCCAGCAGGGACACTGAAGCTTTCTTT
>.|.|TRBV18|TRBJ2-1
CASSPRRMGNEQFF
TGTGCCAGCTCACCGAGGAGGATGGGAAACGAGCAGTTCTTC
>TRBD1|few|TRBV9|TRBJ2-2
CASSRGTGGSTGELFF
TGTGCCAGCAGCCGAGGGACAGGGGGTTCCACCGGGGAGCTGTTTTTT
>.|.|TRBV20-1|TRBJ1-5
CSASRQGNQPQHF
TGCAGTGCTAGTCGACAGGGCAATCAGCCCCAGCATTTT
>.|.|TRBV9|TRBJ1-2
CASSPRPGSNYGYTF
TGTGCCAGCAGCCCCCGTCCCGGTTCTAACTATGGCTACACCTTC
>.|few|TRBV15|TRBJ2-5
CATSRDSNSWSQETQYF
TGTGCCACCAGCAGAGATTCGAACAGTTGGTCCCAAGAGACCCAGTACTTC
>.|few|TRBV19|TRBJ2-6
CASSKSSLRANVLTF
TGTGCCAGTTCTAAATCTTCGCTGAGGGCCAACGTCCTGACTTTC
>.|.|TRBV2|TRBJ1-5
CASRGPMGAGQSNQPQHF
TGTGCCAGCAGGGGCCCAATGGGCGCGGGGCAAAGCAATCAGCCCCAGCATTTT
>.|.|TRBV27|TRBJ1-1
CASRIIGGGIKAFF
TGTGCCAGCAGGATAATCGGGGGAGGGATAAAAGCTTTCTTT